The clone carrying this T cell receptor beta chain occurred a few times. Antigen specificity is unknown. The sample originates from a study of post-analysis software for immune sequencing data. Study-level background: Patients had relapsing-remitting, secondary progressive or progressive-relapsing multiple sclerosis; some lacked subtype. Study-level results: Compared with controls, patients showed significantly lower normalized Chao1 diversity. Four to six TRBV segments were more frequent in patients than controls; TRBV5-6, TRBV5-1 and TRBV20-1 belonged to this group.

Every TCR beta cDNA library bore unique molecular identifiers. T cells numbering about 0.85 to 11 million yielded some 500,000 cDNA molecules. TCRdb itself ran the PCR reads through MiXCR, one entry per CDR3 protein. The sample holds hundreds of thousands of distinct CDR3 sequences; 25% to 30% are singletons and the top ten take roughly 0.54%. The germline CDR1 and CDR2 sequences are SGHVS and FQNEAQ. Trimming removed 3 bases from V and 3 bases from J, with 14 bases in between. The CDR3 runs 15 residues. The receptor's source is a girl aged 10 to 17 with multiple sclerosis. Sequenced material: blood. The chain employs TRBV7-8 and TRBJ1-2, with D possibly being TRBD1 (6 bases). The CDR3 sequence: CASSFKVGGDYGYTF. The CDR3 DNA is TGTGCCAGCAGCTTTAAAGTAGGGGGTGACTATGGCTACACCTTC.